Below, 9 T cell receptor beta chains from the same sample are listed, as sequenced in a study of shared clonotypes between healthy human individuals. The assay was immunoSEQ multiplex PCR, and TCRdb's table has in-frame clones only and misses some. The table has approximately 2.1 million clones, more than 80% seen once. Material for sequencing was naive CD4+ T cells from PBMCs. Subset indicated: CD45RA+ positively selected. The receptors originated from a man younger than 30 in good health. Some clones in this sample may be carry-over from other donors' samples.

The rearrangement links TRBV18 to TRBJ2-2, with D maybe TRBD1 (7 bases). The CDR3 runs 15 residues. The V end was cut by 8 bases, the J end by 2 bases, with 15 bases between. Germline V gene sequence: CDR1 KGHSH, CDR2 LQKENI. The CDR3 protein is CASTRDSLNTGELFF. The CDR3 DNA follows: TGTGCCAGCACGCGGGACAGCCTTAACACCGGGGAGCTGTTTTTT.

The gene calls are TRBV6-1 and TRBJ1-4; D not resolved. This CDR3 has 12 residues. From germline, CDR1 is MNHNS and CDR2 SASEGT. Deletions cut 2 bases from V and 8 bases from J, with 6 bases between. CDR3 in amino acids: CASSETREKLFF. In DNA, the CDR3 is TGTGCCAGCAGTGAAACGCGGGAAAAACTGTTTTTT.

V and J are TRBV7-3 and TRBJ2-1; 14 bases line up with TRBD2. Losses at the gene ends were 5 bases for V and 9 bases for J; bases not matched to a gene: 9. The CDR3 sequence is 16 residues long. Germline lookup yields CDR1 SGHTA and CDR2 FQGTGA. The CDR3 region has the DNA TGTGCCAGCAGCCCAAGACTAGCGGGAGGGCAGTTTGAGCAGTTCTTC. The encoded protein is CASSPRLAGGQFEQFF.

The chain recombines TRBV9 with TRBJ2-7; D is perhaps TRBD2 (6 bases). Germline CDR1 and CDR2: SGDLS and YYNGEE. V was clipped by 2 bases and J by 3 bases, with 12 bases between them. This CDR3 comprises 14 residues. CDR3 nucleotides: TGTGCCAGCAGCGTCGGGGGAGCCGACTACGAGCAGTACTTC. Protein product: CASSVGGADYEQYF.

The table lists this clone with a count of one. The J gene is TRBJ2-5, the V gene TRBV29-1; TRBD2 might be the D (6 bases). Trimming removed 4 bases from V and 5 bases from J, with 17 bases in between. The germline CDR1 and CDR2 sequences are SQVTM and ANQGSEA. The CDR3 has 14 amino acids. CDR3 DNA: TGCAGCGTTGTGGCCGGAGCGGGCGGGGAGACCCAGTACTTC. The encoded protein is CSVVAGAGGETQYF.

The chain links TRBV5-4 to TRBJ2-5; 7 nucleotides match TRBD1. Germline loops: CDR1 SGHNT, CDR2 YYREEE (reference sequence). This CDR3 contains 14 residues. V dropped 4 bases and J dropped 3; count of bases not matched to a gene: 6. CDR3 coding DNA: TGTGCCAGCAGCCCGGACAGGAGAAAAGAGACCCAGTACTTC. This gives the protein CASSPDRRKETQYF.

The gene calls are TRBV19 and TRBJ2-3; D perhaps matches TRBD2 (6 bases). Germline V gives CDR1 LNHDA, CDR2 SQIVND (reference sequence). This CDR3 region has 13 residues. V was cut by 6 bases and J by 2 bases, with 9 bases left in between. The CDR3 region has the DNA TGTGCCAGTAGCTCGGGAGCCACAGATACGCAGTATTTT. Amino acid sequence: CASSSGATDTQYF.

The chain combines TRBV5-1 with TRBJ2-7; tentatively, D is TRBD2 (5 bases). The V gene lost 0 bases and the J gene lost 4 bases, with 8 bases spanning the gap. In germline, CDR1 is SGHRS, CDR2 YFSETQ. CDR3 length: 13 amino acids. The CDR3 nucleotides are TGCGCCAGCAGCTTGGAGAGGGCTTACGAGCAGTACTTC. Residues: CASSLERAYEQYF.

V is TRBV5-4 and J is TRBJ2-7, with D possibly being TRBD1 (7 bases). Germline assignment: CDR1 SGHNT and CDR2 YYREEE (reference sequence). Deletions cut 4 bases from V and 2 bases from J, with 19 bases between. The CDR3 totals 16 residues. DNA for the CDR3: TGTGCCAGCAGCGACCAGGGGGGAAGGGGCCCCTACGAGCAGTACTTC. This encodes CASSDQGGRGPYEQYF. Together with reference TRBV5-4 and TRBJ2-7, the CDR3 gives the full variable domain: ETGVTQSPTHLIKTRGQQVTLRCSSQSGHNTVSWYQQALGQGPQFIFQYYREEENGRGNFPPRFSGLQFPNYSSELNVNALELDDSALYLCASSDQGGRGPYEQYFGPGTRLTVT.